These 31 T cell receptor beta chains came from one sample sequenced in a study of cytomegalovirus exposure and HLA in healthy donors (dated by TCRdb to 2015 to 2018). The library was prepared using the immunoSEQ multiplex PCR assay. TCRdb's version of the immuneACCESS table is confined to in-frame rearrangements and falls short of the full clone set. An unresolved V gene accounts for under half of the shortfall where checked; the remainder is of unknown origin. The sample table shows 200,000 to 250,000 clones, and approximately 88% are seen once. The ten largest account for about an eighth of the sample. The sequencing input was PBMCs. Receptor source: a woman in her twenties or thirties in good health and CMV-seropositive.

V usage is TRBV18 and J usage is TRBJ1-2, with 7 bases aligning to TRBD1. In germline, CDR1 is KGHSH, CDR2 LQKENI. The CDR3 length is 14 residues. V was clipped by 6 bases and J by 2 bases; unmatched bases: 6. This chain's CDR3 is CASSNGQANYGYTF. CDR3 in DNA: TGTGCCAGCTCGAACGGACAGGCGAACTATGGCTACACCTTC.

V is TRBV29-1 and J is TRBJ1-1; 10 bases are shared with TRBD1. V trimming: 3 bases; J trimming: 3 bases; junction bases outside the gene matches: 1. The CDR3 totals 13 residues. From germline, CDR1 is SQVTM and CDR2 ANQGSEA. The DNA for the CDR3 is TGCAGCGTTGATGGGACAGGGGACACTGAAGCTTTCTTT. Its translation is CSVDGTGDTEAFF.

The gene calls are TRBV6-5 and TRBJ2-7; tentatively, D is TRBD1 (6 bases). V lost 6 bases and J lost 1, with 13 bases in between. This CDR3 has 14 amino acids. The germline gives CDR1 MNHEY, CDR2 SVGAGI. CDR3: CASSRKTGSYEQYF. The CDR3 DNA reads as TGTGCCAGCAGCCGGAAAACAGGGTCCTACGAGCAGTACTTC.

This clone occurred once. The chain is built from TRBV6-5 and TRBJ2-7, with 9 bases fitting TRBD1. CDR1 is MNHEY, CDR2 SVGAGI, per germline. CDR3 size: 15 residues. Germline trimming cut 0 bases from V and 6 bases from J; bases unmatched to any gene: 6. The CDR3 is CASSYSQGAGGEQYF. CDR3 nucleotide sequence: TGTGCCAGCAGTTACTCACAGGGGGCAGGAGGCGAGCAGTACTTC.

The sample holds a few counts of this clone. The genes are TRBV2 and TRBJ2-7, with TRBD2 as a possible D gene (7 bases). The CDR3 consists of 15 residues. Germline CDR1 reads SNHLY; CDR2 reads FYNNEI. Deletions cut 7 bases from V and 0 bases from J, with 16 bases between. Here the CDR3 DNA reads TGTGCCAGCATGCTAGGGGGAGGGGGCTCCTACGAGCAGTACTTC. Its protein is CASMLGGGGSYEQYF.

The chain carries TRBV11-3 and TRBJ2-1; TRBD2 might be the D (7 bases). Trimming stripped 6 bases from V and 3 bases from J, with 12 bases between. The germline V gene encodes CDR1 SGHNT and CDR2 YENEEA. This CDR3 comprises 14 residues. This CDR3 reads CASSRGGDYNEQFF. The CDR3 DNA reads as TGTGCCAGCAGTCGAGGGGGGGACTACAATGAGCAGTTCTTC. The full variable domain, rest sourced from reference TRBV11-3 and TRBJ2-1, is EAGVVQSPRYKIIEKKQPVAFWCNPISGHNTLYWYLQNLGQGPELLIRYENEEAVDDSQLPKDRFSAERLKGVDSTLKIQPAELGDSAVYLCASSRGGDYNEQFFGPGTRLTVL.

V is TRBV27 and J is TRBJ1-2; TRBD1 matches at 7 bases. Trimming cost V 6 bases and J 3 bases; bases outside gene matches: 7. Germline-derived CDR1 and CDR2 are MNHEY and SMNVEV (reference sequence). The length of the CDR3 is 14 residues. CDR3 amino acids: CASRLGTGDYGYTF. The CDR3 DNA sequence: TGTGCCAGCAGGTTGGGTACAGGGGACTATGGCTACACCTTC.

This rearrangement joins TRBV27 to TRBJ2-7; D gene uncertain. V gave up 5 bases and J gave up 0 bases, with 11 bases separating them. This CDR3 has 14 amino acids. Germline CDR1 MNHEY, CDR2 SMNVEV (reference sequence). The CDR3 protein is CASSRSSASYEQYF. The DNA of the CDR3 is TGTGCCAGCAGTCGGAGCTCAGCCTCCTACGAGCAGTACTTC.

The chain is built from TRBV25-1 and TRBJ2-7; no definite D call. The CDR3 consists of 12 residues. The V gene's germline CDR1 is MGHDK and CDR2 SYGVNS. V was cut by 5 bases and J by 5 bases, with 10 bases left in between. As DNA, the CDR3 is TGTGCCAGCAGTTTAAGGTTCGACGAGCAGTACTTC. Amino acid sequence: CASSLRFDEQYF.

The gene calls are TRBV5-1 and TRBJ2-1, with a possible D match to TRBD1 (6 bases). Trimming left V 0 bases short and J 2 bases short, with 12 bases between. Germline V gene lookup returns CDR1 SGHRS and CDR2 YFSETQ. The CDR3 is 16 residues long. The CDR3 region is CASSLVSGTTYNEQFF. CDR3 nucleotide sequence: TGCGCCAGCAGCTTGGTATCAGGGACAACCTACAATGAGCAGTTCTTC.

The V and J genes are TRBV7-3 and TRBJ2-5; D is unclear. Trimming cost V 11 bases and J 1 base, with 5 bases left between them. This CDR3 region has 10 residues. CDR1 is SGHTA, CDR2 FQGTGA, per germline. Here the CDR3 reads CAVVQETQYF. The CDR3 bases are TGTGCCGTAGTCCAAGAGACCCAGTACTTC.

The chain links TRBV7-9 to TRBJ1-1, with a possible D match to TRBD1 (5 bases). Germline V gene sequence: CDR1 SEHNR, CDR2 FQNEAQ (reference sequence). This CDR3 has 13 amino acids. V dropped 5 bases and J dropped 1 base, with 8 bases sitting between them. In DNA form, the CDR3 reads TGTGCCAGCAGCCAAGACAGGAACACTGAAGCTTTCTTT. Translation: CASSQDRNTEAFF.

The V gene is TRBV29-1, the J gene TRBJ2-3; 7 bases are shared with TRBD1. Germline V lookup: CDR1 SQVTM, CDR2 ANQGSEA. V dropped 4 bases and J dropped 2; count of bases not matched to a gene: 9. The CDR3 runs 15 residues. Here the CDR3 reads CSVVPGQSATDTQYF. The CDR3 nucleotides read TGCAGCGTTGTGCCGGGACAGTCAGCCACAGATACGCAGTATTTT.

This chain uses TRBV29-1 with TRBJ2-7; TRBD1 matches at 9 bases. V gave up 7 bases and J gave up 7 bases; unmatched junction bases: 8. Germline CDR1 reads SQVTM; CDR2 reads ANQGSEA. This CDR3 spans 12 amino acids. The CDR3 DNA reads TGCAGCGCGGGACAGGGTTTTAGTGAGCAGTACTTC. Translating gives CSAGQGFSEQYF.

This clone came up a few times. CDR3 nucleotide sequence: TGTGCCAGCAGTAGGACACGTCAAGAGACCCAGTACTTC. Amino acids: CASSRTRQETQYF. The rearrangement uses TRBV6-5 and TRBJ2-5; tentative D call: TRBD1 (5 bases). Germline assignment: CDR1 MNHEY and CDR2 SVGAGI. Trimming stripped 5 bases from V and 2 bases from J, with 9 bases between. The CDR3 loop spans 13 amino acids.

The rearrangement links TRBV30 to TRBJ2-7, with D unresolved. V lost 5 bases, J lost 1 base, and 6 bases lay in between. The CDR3 runs to 11 residues. CDR1 and CDR2 (germline): GTSNPN, SVGIG (reference sequence). CDR3: CAWGISYEQYF. The CDR3 bases are TGTGCCTGGGGAATTTCCTACGAGCAGTACTTC.

The chain has TRBV13 and TRBJ2-7, with a tentative D call TRBD2 (5 bases). Trimming shortened V by 4 bases and J by 4 bases, and 23 bases separated the two germline ends. Germline assignment: CDR1 PRHDT and CDR2 FYEKMQ (reference sequence). CDR3 length: 17 amino acids. The DNA of the CDR3 is TGTGCCAGCAGCTCCACTAATAGAGGAGGCAGCCGGTACGAGCAGTACTTC. It translates to CASSSTNRGGSRYEQYF.

With regard to this clone: Distinct nucleotide sequences in the sample also encode this CDR3. J is TRBJ1-2 and V is TRBV6-5; D is uncertain. V lost 5 bases, J lost 0 bases, and 13 bases lay in between. CDR1 is MNHEY, CDR2 SVGAGI, per germline. The CDR3 is 15 residues long. The CDR3 spells CASSPRGGPNYGYTF. The DNA of the CDR3 is TGTGCCAGCAGTCCCCGGGGAGGGCCTAACTATGGCTACACCTTC.

This clone was counted only a few times. The chain carries TRBV4-2 and TRBJ1-3; D possibly corresponds to TRBD1 (5 bases). V lost 1 base, J lost 2 bases, and 6 bases lay in between. This CDR3 spans 14 amino acids. The V gene's germline CDR1 is LGHNA and CDR2 YNFKEQ. The DNA for the CDR3 is TGTGCCAGCAGCCAAGTGGGGGCTGGAAACACCATATATTTT. Translating gives CASSQVGAGNTIYF.

This clone was recorded a few times. V and J are TRBV6-5 and TRBJ1-3; TRBD1 matches 9 bases. V lost 5 bases to trimming and J lost 3 bases; unmatched junction nucleotides: 2. This CDR3 has 14 residues. Germline lookup yields CDR1 MNHEY and CDR2 SVGAGI. The CDR3 region has the DNA TGTGCCAGCAGTCAGACAGGGGGTGGAAACACCATATATTTT. This encodes CASSQTGGGNTIYF.

The V gene is TRBV27, the J gene TRBJ2-3; no reliable D call. The ends were cut back, 5 bases at V and 2 bases at J, with 8 bases in the middle. The V gene's germline CDR1 is MNHEY and CDR2 SMNVEV (reference sequence). CDR3 length equals 13 residues. The CDR3 loop reads CASSPTNTDTQYF. Here the CDR3 DNA reads TGTGCCAGCAGTCCCACCAACACAGATACGCAGTATTTT.

A single count supports this clone. V gene TRBV25-1 combines with J gene TRBJ1-3; D perhaps matches TRBD1 (5 bases). This CDR3 region has 14 residues. Germline lookup yields CDR1 MGHDK and CDR2 SYGVNS. V was trimmed by 8 bases and J by 0 bases, leaving 11 bases between them. The CDR3 sequence: CASSRGNSGNTIYF. In nucleotides, the CDR3 is TGTGCCAGCTCCCGGGGGAACTCTGGAAACACCATATATTTT.

The CDR3 is CASQTYRGNQPQHF. DNA for the CDR3: TGTGCCAGTCAGACTTACAGGGGCAATCAGCCCCAGCATTTT. The gene calls are TRBV6-5 and TRBJ1-5; maybe TRBD1 (6 bases). The CDR3 has 14 amino acids. Trimming stripped 9 bases from V and 2 bases from J, with 14 bases between. Germline CDR1 reads MNHEY; CDR2 reads SVGAGI.

The J gene is TRBJ1-4, the V gene TRBV7-9, with D uncertain. V lost 10 bases and J 6 bases, leaving 6 bases between the germline ends. The CDR3 is 10 residues long. CDR1 is SEHNR and CDR2 is FQNEAQ in the germline V gene (reference sequence). CDR3 region: CATEDEKLFF. The DNA for the CDR3 is TGTGCCACTGAGGATGAAAAACTGTTTTTT.

This sequence joins TRBV29-1 and TRBJ2-1; 12 bases agree with TRBD2. This CDR3 has 15 residues. J gave up 7 bases and V 3 bases, and 7 bases lay outside the gene matches. Per the germline V gene, CDR1 is SQVTM and CDR2 is ANQGSEA. CDR3 sequence (DNA): TGCAGCGTTGACCTAGCGGGAGGGCCTTGGAATGAGCAGTTCTTC. Its translation: CSVDLAGGPWNEQFF.

The V call is TRBV20-1, the J call TRBJ1-2; the D is unclear. Trimming left V 6 bases short and J 8 bases short, with 7 bases between. Germline V gene data show CDR1 as DFQATT and CDR2 as SNEGSKA (reference sequence). This CDR3 has 9 amino acids. CDR3 loop: CSAKNGYTF. The CDR3 coding sequence is TGCAGTGCGAAGAACGGCTACACCTTC.

This chain connects TRBV5-1 to TRBJ1-2, with 9 bases aligning to TRBD1. This CDR3 spans 15 amino acids. V gave up 4 bases and J gave up 8 bases; unmatched junction bases: 12. Germline CDR1 is SGHRS and CDR2 is YFSETQ. The CDR3 DNA is TGCGCCAGCAGCCCTGGACTGGACAGGGGTAGGGGCTACACCTTC. This translates into CASSPGLDRGRGYTF.

V is TRBV4-1 and J is TRBJ2-1; a possible D gene is TRBD1 (6 bases). Germline loops: CDR1 MGHRA, CDR2 YSYEKL. The V and J ends lost 1 base and 5 bases respectively, with 12 bases between them. This CDR3 has 15 amino acids. CDR3 DNA: TGCGCCAGCAGCCAAGGACTAAGGGGGAACAATGAGCAGTTCTTC. The encoded protein is CASSQGLRGNNEQFF.

This clone was seen just once. The rearrangement links TRBV11-2 to TRBJ2-7; D is ambiguous. Germline lookup yields CDR1 SGHAT and CDR2 FQNNGV. V was shortened by 3 bases and J by 3 bases, with 3 bases between the two germline ends. The CDR3 has 11 residues. The CDR3 is CASSFHYEQYF. The CDR3 DNA is TGTGCCAGCAGCTTCCACTACGAGCAGTACTTC. Based on the CDR3 plus reference TRBV11-2 and TRBJ2-7, the full variable domain is EAGVAQSPRYKIIEKRQSVAFWCNPISGHATLYWYQQILGQGPKLLIQFQNNGVVDDSQLPKDRFSAERLKGVDSTLKIQPAKLEDSAVYLCASSFHYEQYFGPGTRLTVT.

V usage is TRBV7-8 and J usage is TRBJ2-1, with a possible D match to TRBD1 (6 bases). V was pared by 3 bases and J by 8 bases, with 8 bases between. Germline V gene lookup returns CDR1 SGHVS and CDR2 FQNEAQ. The CDR3 extends over 12 amino acids. CDR3 protein: CASSFGGDEQFF. CDR3 nucleotide sequence: TGTGCCAGCAGCTTTGGGGGCGATGAGCAGTTCTTC.

This clone was found many times. CDR3: CASSLESSTPGAFGNEQFF. DNA of the CDR3: TGCGCCAGCAGCTTGGAAAGTAGCACACCAGGGGCGTTTGGCAATGAGCAGTTCTTC. The V call is TRBV5-1, the J call TRBJ2-1; D is possibly TRBD1 (6 bases). The germline V gene encodes CDR1 SGHRS and CDR2 YFSETQ. Trimming left V 0 bases short and J 6 bases short, with 25 bases between. The CDR3 is 19 residues long.